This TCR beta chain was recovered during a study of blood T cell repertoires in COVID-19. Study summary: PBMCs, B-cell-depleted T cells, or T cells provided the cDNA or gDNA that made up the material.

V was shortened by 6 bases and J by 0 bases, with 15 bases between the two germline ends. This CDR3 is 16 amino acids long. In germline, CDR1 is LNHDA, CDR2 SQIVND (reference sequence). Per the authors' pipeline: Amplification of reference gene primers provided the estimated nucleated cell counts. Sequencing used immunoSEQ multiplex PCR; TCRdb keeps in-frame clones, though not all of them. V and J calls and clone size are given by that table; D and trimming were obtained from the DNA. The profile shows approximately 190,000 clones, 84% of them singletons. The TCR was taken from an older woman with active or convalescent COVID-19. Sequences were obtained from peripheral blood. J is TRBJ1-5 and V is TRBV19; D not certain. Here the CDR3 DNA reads TGTGCCAGTAGACCATTGCGGGATTTTAGCAATCAGCCCCAGCATTTT. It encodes CASRPLRDFSNQPQHF.